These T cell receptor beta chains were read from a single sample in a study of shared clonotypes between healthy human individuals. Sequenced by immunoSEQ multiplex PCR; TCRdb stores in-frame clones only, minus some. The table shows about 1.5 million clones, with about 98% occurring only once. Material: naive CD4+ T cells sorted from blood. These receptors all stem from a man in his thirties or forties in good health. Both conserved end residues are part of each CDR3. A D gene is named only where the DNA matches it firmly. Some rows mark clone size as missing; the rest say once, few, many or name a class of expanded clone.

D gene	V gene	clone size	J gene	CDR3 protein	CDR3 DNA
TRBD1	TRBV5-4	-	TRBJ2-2	CASRSGGVGTGELFF	TGTGCCAGCAGATCAGGGGGCGTAGGCACCGGGGAGCTGTTTTTT
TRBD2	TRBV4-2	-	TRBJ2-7	CASSQTSGRPYEQYF	TGTGCCAGCAGCCAGACTAGCGGGAGACCCTACGAGCAGTACTTC
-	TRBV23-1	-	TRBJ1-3	CASSQPSIPSGNTIYF	TGCGCCAGCAGTCAACCCTCGATTCCCTCTGGAAACACCATATATTTT
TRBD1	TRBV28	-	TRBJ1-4	CASIRTGGTNEKLFF	TGTGCCAGCATTAGAACAGGGGGCACTAATGAAAAACTGTTTTTT
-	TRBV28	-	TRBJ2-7	CASRGQTYEQYF	TGTGCCAGCAGAGGACAGACCTACGAGCAGTACTTC
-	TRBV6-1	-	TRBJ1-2	CASRDGGTVNYGYTF	TGTGCCAGCAGGGACGGTGGGACGGTCAACTATGGCTACACCTTC
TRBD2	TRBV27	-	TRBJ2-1	CASSLFLAGSYNEQFF	TGTGCCAGCAGTTTATTTCTAGCGGGATCTTACAATGAGCAGTTCTTC
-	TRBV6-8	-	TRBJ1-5	CASSLQGKVSQPQHF	TGTGCCAGCAGTCTTCAGGGGAAAGTAAGTCAGCCCCAGCATTTT
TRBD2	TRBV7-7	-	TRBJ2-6	CASSPASGNSGANVLTF	TGTGCTAGCAGCCCGGCTAGCGGGAACTCTGGGGCCAACGTCCTGACTTTC
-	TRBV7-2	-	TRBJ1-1	CASSRERGTEAFF	TGTGCCAGCAGCCGAGAGAGGGGCACTGAAGCTTTCTTT
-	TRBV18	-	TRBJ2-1	CASSSQGRNEQFF	TGTGCCAGCTCCTCTCAGGGGAGGAATGAGCAGTTCTTC
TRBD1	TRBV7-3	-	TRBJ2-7	CASSLGAGGAYEQYF	TGTGCCAGCAGCTTAGGAGCAGGGGGTGCCTACGAGCAGTACTTC
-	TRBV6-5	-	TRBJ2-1	CASSYSPADSYNEQFF	TGTGCCAGCAGTTACTCTCCGGCGGACTCCTACAATGAGCAGTTCTTC
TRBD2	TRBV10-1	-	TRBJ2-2	CASKGTRDTGELFF	TGCGCCAGCAAGGGGACTAGGGACACCGGGGAGCTGTTTTTT
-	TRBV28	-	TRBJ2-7	CASNWGAFYEQYF	TGTGCCAGCAACTGGGGGGCGTTCTACGAGCAGTACTTC
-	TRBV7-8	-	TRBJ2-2	CASSLARLVEVPGELFF	TGTGCCAGCAGCTTAGCCAGACTAGTAGAGGTACCCGGGGAGCTGTTTTTT
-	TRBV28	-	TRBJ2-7	CASSFVGAPYEQYF	TGTGCCAGCAGTTTCGTGGGAGCACCCTACGAGCAGTACTTC
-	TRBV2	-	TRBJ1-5	CASRNRAGHSNQPQHF	TGTGCCAGCAGAAACAGGGCGGGCCATAGCAATCAGCCCCAGCATTTT
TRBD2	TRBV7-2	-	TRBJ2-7	CASSPVAGAGEQYF	TGTGCCAGCAGCCCAGTAGCGGGAGCTGGCGAGCAGTACTTC
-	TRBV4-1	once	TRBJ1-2	CASSQVPQGNGYTF	TGCGCCAGCAGCCAAGTCCCGCAGGGGAATGGCTACACCTTC
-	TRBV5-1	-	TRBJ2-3	CASSFGESWKSSTDTQYF	TGCGCCAGCAGCTTTGGGGAGAGTTGGAAATCTAGCACAGATACGCAGTATTTT
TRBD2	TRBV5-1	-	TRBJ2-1	CASSRTSGRVDEQFF	TGCGCCAGCAGCCGAACTAGCGGGAGGGTCGATGAGCAGTTCTTC
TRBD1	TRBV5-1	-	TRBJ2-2	CASSLPTGLSGELFF	TGCGCCAGCAGCTTGCCGACAGGGTTGTCCGGGGAGCTGTTTTTT
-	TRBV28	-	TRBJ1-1	CASSGRGGLIVAFF	TGTGCCAGCAGTGGTCGGGGGGGACTGATCGTAGCTTTCTTT
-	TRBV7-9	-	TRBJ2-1	CASSLTTGTYNEQFF	TGTGCCAGCAGCTTAACGACAGGGACTTACAATGAGCAGTTCTTC
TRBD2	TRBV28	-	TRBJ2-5	CASSLGRAGETQYF	TGTGCCAGCAGTCTCGGGAGGGCCGGCGAGACCCAGTACTTC
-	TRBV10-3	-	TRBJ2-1	CAISEMGVEGVWRNEQFF	TGTGCCATCAGTGAGATGGGGGTAGAGGGCGTGTGGCGCAATGAGCAGTTCTTC
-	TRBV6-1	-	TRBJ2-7	CASSVQGYNGEQYF	TGTGCCAGCAGTGTACAGGGTTACAACGGCGAGCAGTACTTC
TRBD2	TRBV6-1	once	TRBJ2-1	CASSETGGSWGNEQFF	TGTGCCAGCAGTGAGACGGGCGGGAGCTGGGGCAATGAGCAGTTCTTC
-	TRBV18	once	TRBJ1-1	CASSQNRGTDTEAFF	TGTGCCAGCTCACAAAATAGGGGGACTGACACTGAAGCTTTCTTT
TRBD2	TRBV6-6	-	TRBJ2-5	CAISPSGGLQETQYF	TGTGCCATCTCCCCTAGCGGGGGCCTCCAAGAGACCCAGTACTTC
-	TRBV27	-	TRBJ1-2	CASSTLDRNYGYTF	TGTGCCAGCAGTACCCTCGACAGAAACTATGGCTACACCTTC
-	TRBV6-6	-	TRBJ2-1	CASSKYNEQFF	TGTGCCAGCAGTAAATACAATGAGCAGTTCTTC
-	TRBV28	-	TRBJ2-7	CASSLIGTYEQYF	TGTGCCAGCAGTTTAATCGGGACCTACGAGCAGTACTTC
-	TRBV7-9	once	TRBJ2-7	CASSPGQYEYEQYF	TGTGCCAGCAGCCCCGGACAGTATGAGTACGAGCAGTACTTC
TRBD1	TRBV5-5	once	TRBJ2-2	CASSLEGQGFAGELFF	TGTGCCAGCAGCTTGGAGGGACAGGGGTTCGCCGGGGAGCTGTTTTTT
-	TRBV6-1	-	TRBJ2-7	CASSEGWGPLYEQYF	TGTGCCAGCAGTGAAGGGTGGGGGCCTCTGTACGAGCAGTACTTC
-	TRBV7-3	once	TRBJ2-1	CASSLLGDNEQFF	TGTGCCAGCAGCTTATTGGGGGACAATGAGCAGTTCTTC
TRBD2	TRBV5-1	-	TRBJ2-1	CASSQTVSGSGNEQFF	TGCGCCAGCAGCCAAACGGTCAGCGGGAGTGGCAATGAGCAGTTCTTC
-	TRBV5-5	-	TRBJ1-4	CASSLLTDATNEKLFF	TGTGCCAGCAGCTTGTTGACCGACGCAACTAATGAAAAACTGTTTTTT
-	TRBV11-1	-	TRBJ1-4	CASSRLVESNEKLFF	TGTGCCAGCAGCCGACTGGTTGAGAGTAATGAAAAACTGTTTTTT
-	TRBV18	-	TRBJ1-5	CASSPGGQRDQPQHF	TGTGCCAGCTCTCCCGGTGGACAGCGCGATCAGCCCCAGCATTTT
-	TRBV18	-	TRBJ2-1	CASSLPSGRRNEQFF	TGTGCCAGCTCACTACCATCCGGGCGGCGAAATGAGCAGTTCTTC
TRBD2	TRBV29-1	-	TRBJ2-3	CSGSFSGTSTDTQYF	TGCAGCGGTTCGTTTAGCGGGACAAGCACAGATACGCAGTATTTT
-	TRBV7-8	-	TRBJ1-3	CASSSQVTNSGNTIYF	TGTGCCAGCAGCTCACAGGTTACTAACTCTGGAAACACCATATATTTT
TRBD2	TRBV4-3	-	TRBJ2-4	CASSPGRLAASGAKNIQYF	TGCGCCAGCAGCCCAGGCCGACTAGCGGCTTCGGGTGCCAAAAACATTCAGTACTTC
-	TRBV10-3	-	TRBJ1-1	CATRRDGSMNTEAFF	TGTGCCACCCGCCGGGACGGAAGCATGAACACTGAAGCTTTCTTT
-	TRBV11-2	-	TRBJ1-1	CASRGSGNTEAFF	TGTGCCAGCCGAGGGAGCGGGAACACTGAAGCTTTCTTT
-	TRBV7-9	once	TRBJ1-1	CASSNIQGNTEAFF	TGTGCCAGCAGCAATATACAGGGGAACACTGAAGCTTTCTTT
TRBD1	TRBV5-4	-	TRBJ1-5	CASSSDRAEQPQHF	TGTGCCAGCAGCTCGGACAGGGCGGAACAGCCCCAGCATTTT
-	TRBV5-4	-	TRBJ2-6	CASSLGQANVLTF	TGTGCCAGCAGCTTGGGGCAGGCCAACGTCCTGACTTTC
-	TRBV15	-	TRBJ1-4	CATSRGLNEKLFF	TGTGCCACCAGCAGAGGGTTAAATGAAAAACTGTTTTTT
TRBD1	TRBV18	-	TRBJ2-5	CASSLDRAVVETQYF	TGTGCCAGCTCACTGGACAGGGCCGTAGTAGAGACCCAGTACTTC